This T cell receptor beta chain originates from a study of T cells after yellow fever vaccination. Study outcomes and limitations: There was a small share of clonotypes that showed up in both the CD4 and CD8 compartments. A large majority of primary-vaccination clones showed up again after the booster (96% CD4, roughly 91% CD8).

Production of TCR cDNA was by 5'RACE template switching, which also added a universal primer site and UMIs. In TCRdb, the 5' RACE reads were re-called with MiXCR into one record per CDR3 protein. The sample shows tens of thousands of distinct CDR3 sequences, 6.5% to 9% of them seen only once. This clonotype has at least ten counts. Its antigen is unknown. The length of the CDR3 is 15 residues. The germline V gene encodes CDR1 SGHDT and CDR2 YYEEEE. The V end lost 5 bases, the J end lost 2 bases, and 17 bases lay between the germline ends. The starting material was CD8+ T cells sorted from PBMCs, obtained 15 days after the yellow fever booster vaccination. The rearrangement links TRBV5-6 to TRBJ2-7; a weak D match, TRBD2 (5 bases). The sequence was obtained from a man aged 30 to 39 who received the YFV17D yellow fever vaccine. The chain's CDR3 is CASSPGRGKPYEQYF. The DNA for the CDR3 is TGTGCCAGCAGTCCTGGACGAGGGAAACCCTACGAGCAGTACTTC.